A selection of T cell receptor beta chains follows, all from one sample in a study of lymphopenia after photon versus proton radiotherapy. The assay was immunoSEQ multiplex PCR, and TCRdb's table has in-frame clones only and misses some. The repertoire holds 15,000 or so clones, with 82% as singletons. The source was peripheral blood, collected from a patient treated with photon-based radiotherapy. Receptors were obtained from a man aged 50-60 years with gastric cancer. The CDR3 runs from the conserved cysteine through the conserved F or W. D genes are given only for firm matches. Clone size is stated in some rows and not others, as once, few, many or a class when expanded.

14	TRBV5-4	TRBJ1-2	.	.	CASSSGSSYEGYTF	TGTGCCAGCAGCTCAGGGTCTTCATACGAAGGCTACACCTTC
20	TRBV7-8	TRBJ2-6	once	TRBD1	CASSLGLPGQGNFGANVLTF	TGTGCCAGCAGCTTAGGGCTCCCGGGACAGGGCAACTTTGGGGCCAACGTCCTGACTTTC
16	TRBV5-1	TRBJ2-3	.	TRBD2	CASSLVPGGATDTQYF	TGCGCCAGCAGCTTGGTGCCCGGGGGGGCTACAGATACGCAGTATTTT
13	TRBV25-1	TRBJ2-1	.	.	CASKGQLKNEQFF	TGTGCCAGCAAGGGCCAGTTAAAGAATGAGCAGTTCTTC
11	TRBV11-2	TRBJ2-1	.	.	CASSFDREQFF	TGTGCCAGCAGCTTCGACAGAGAGCAGTTCTTC
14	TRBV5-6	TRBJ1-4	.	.	CASSHRVTNEKLFF	TGTGCCAGCAGTCACAGGGTGACTAATGAAAAACTGTTTTTT
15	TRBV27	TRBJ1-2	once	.	CASSADGGQSYGYTF	TGTGCCAGCAGTGCTGACGGGGGGCAGAGCTATGGCTACACCTTC
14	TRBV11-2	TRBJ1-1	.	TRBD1	CASGPGTVVTEAFF	TGTGCCAGCGGCCCGGGGACAGTTGTGACTGAAGCTTTCTTT
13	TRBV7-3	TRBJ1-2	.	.	CASSLSPGLGYTF	TGTGCCAGCAGCTTAAGCCCGGGTTTGGGCTACACCTTC
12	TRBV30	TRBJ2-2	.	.	CAWRRGYGELFF	TGTGCCTGGAGGCGGGGTTACGGGGAGCTGTTTTTT
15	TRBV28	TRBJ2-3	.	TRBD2	CASRGLAGGTDTQYF	TGTGCCAGCAGGGGACTAGCGGGGGGCACAGATACGCAGTATTTT
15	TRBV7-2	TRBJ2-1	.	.	CASSLVVRGKNEQFF	TGTGCCAGCAGCTTAGTTGTCAGGGGAAAGAATGAGCAGTTCTTC
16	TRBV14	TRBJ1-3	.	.	CASSQDARVYGNTIYF	TGTGCCAGCAGCCAAGACGCCAGGGTCTATGGAAACACCATATATTTT
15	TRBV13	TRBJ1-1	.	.	CASSLGVDRRPEAFF	TGTGCCAGCAGCTTAGGGGTTGACAGGAGGCCTGAAGCTTTCTTT
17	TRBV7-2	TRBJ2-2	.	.	CASSLNSIRRSTGELFF	TGTGCCAGCAGCTTAAATTCGATCCGCCGGTCCACCGGGGAGCTGTTTTTT
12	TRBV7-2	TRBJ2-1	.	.	CASSLHPNEQFF	TGTGCCAGCAGCCTCCACCCCAATGAGCAGTTCTTC
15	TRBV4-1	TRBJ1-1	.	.	CASSQTTGSITEAFF	TGCGCCAGCAGCCAAACTACAGGGTCGATCACTGAAGCTTTCTTT
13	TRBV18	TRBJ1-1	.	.	CASSQGHHTEAFF	TGTGCCAGCTCACAGGGACACCACACTGAAGCTTTCTTT
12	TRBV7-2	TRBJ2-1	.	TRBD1	CASSLAGQGSFF	TGTGCCAGCAGCTTAGCGGGACAGGGAAGCTTCTTC
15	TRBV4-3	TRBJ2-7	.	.	CASSQGRGSLYEQYF	TGCGCCAGCAGCCAAGGAAGGGGTAGCCTCTACGAGCAGTACTTC
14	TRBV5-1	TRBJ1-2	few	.	CASSLVDSSYGYTF	TGCGCCAGCAGCTTGGTGGACAGTTCCTATGGCTACACCTTC
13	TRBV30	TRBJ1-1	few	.	CAWRIASNTEAFF	TGTGCCTGGAGGATTGCGTCGAACACTGAAGCTTTCTTT
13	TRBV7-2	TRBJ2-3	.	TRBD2	CSRTSGDTDTQYF	TGTAGTCGGACTAGCGGGGACACAGATACGCAGTATTTT
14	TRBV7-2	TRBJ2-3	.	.	CASSLSGGPDTQYF	TGTGCCAGCAGCTTATCCGGGGGCCCAGATACGCAGTATTTT
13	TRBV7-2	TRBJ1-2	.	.	CASSLHGVGGYTF	TGTGCCAGCAGCCTCCACGGGGTCGGTGGCTACACCTTC
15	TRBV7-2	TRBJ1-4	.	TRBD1	CASSLVTGIWEKLFF	TGTGCCAGCAGCTTAGTGACAGGGATTTGGGAAAAACTGTTTTTT
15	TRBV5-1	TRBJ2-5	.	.	CASSRAATSAETQYF	TGCGCCAGCAGCCGGGCCGCAACCTCCGCGGAGACCCAGTACTTC
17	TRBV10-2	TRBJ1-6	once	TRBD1	CASSGQGQSSYNSPLHF	TGCGCCAGCAGTGGACAGGGACAGAGCTCCTATAATTCACCCCTCCACTTT
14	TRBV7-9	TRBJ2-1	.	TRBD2	CASSSGGRGNEQFF	TGTGCCAGCAGCTCCGGTGGGAGGGGTAATGAGCAGTTCTTC
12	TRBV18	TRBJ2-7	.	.	CASSPGVYEQYF	TGTGCCAGCTCACCAGGGGTCTACGAGCAGTACTTC
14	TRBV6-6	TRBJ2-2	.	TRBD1	CASKGTGPTGELFF	TGTGCCAGCAAAGGGACAGGGCCCACCGGGGAGCTGTTTTTT
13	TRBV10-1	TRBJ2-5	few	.	CASSEVFQETQYF	TGCGCCAGCAGTGAAGTGTTTCAAGAGACCCAGTACTTC
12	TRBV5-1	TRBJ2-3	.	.	CASRAGGDTQYF	TGCGCCAGCAGAGCGGGCGGAGATACGCAGTATTTT
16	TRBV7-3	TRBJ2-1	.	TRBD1	CASSRLSGTGDSEQFF	TGTGCCAGCAGCCGTTTGTCGGGGACAGGGGACAGTGAGCAGTTCTTC
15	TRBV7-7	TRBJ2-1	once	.	CASSLGASTNNEQFF	TGTGCCAGCAGCTTAGGGGCTAGCACTAACAATGAGCAGTTCTTC
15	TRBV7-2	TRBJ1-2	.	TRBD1	CASSLVGQGAWGYTF	TGTGCCAGCAGCTTAGTCGGGCAGGGGGCATGGGGCTACACCTTC
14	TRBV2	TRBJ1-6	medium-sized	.	CASSASGFASPLHF	TGTGCCAGCAGTGCCTCAGGGTTCGCTTCACCCCTCCACTTT
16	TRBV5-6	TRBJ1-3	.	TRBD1	CASSSTGGYSGNTIYF	TGTGCCAGCAGCAGCACAGGGGGTTACTCTGGAAACACCATATATTTT
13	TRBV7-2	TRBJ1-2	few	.	CASSLEEFYGYTF	TGTGCCAGCAGCTTAGAAGAGTTCTATGGCTACACCTTC
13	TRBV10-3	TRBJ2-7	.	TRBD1	CAIMGQGVYEQYF	TGTGCCATCATGGGACAGGGAGTCTACGAGCAGTACTTC
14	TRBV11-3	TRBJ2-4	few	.	CASSLGGSKNIQYF	TGTGCCAGCAGCTTAGGGGGGAGCAAAAACATTCAGTACTTC
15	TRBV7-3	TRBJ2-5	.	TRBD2	CASSLAGGPVETQYF	TGTGCCAGCAGCCTAGCGGGGGGGCCGGTCGAGACCCAGTACTTC
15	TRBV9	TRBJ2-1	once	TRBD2	CASSTRTSGNNEQFF	TGTGCCAGCAGCACTAGGACTAGCGGGAACAATGAGCAGTTCTTC